This note documents a single T cell receptor (beta chain) sequence. Its antigen specificity is not known. Base qualities are not recorded, but no much larger clone differs from it by a single base. The sample belongs to a study of OX40 agonist ivuxolimab in advanced cancers. About the study as a whole: The costimulatory receptor OX40 (CD134) was targeted by ivuxolimab, a fully human IgG2 agonistic monoclonal antibody. Intravenous ivuxolimab was administered to patients every 2 weeks at six dose levels: 0.01, 0.1, 0.3, 1.5, 3 and 10 mg/kg. Among the approximately 50 dose-escalation patients, some 20 had hepatocellular carcinoma, about 15 melanoma, 9 renal cell carcinoma and 9 head and neck cancer. In the dose-escalation cohort, 82.7% of patients were male, and the mean age was approximately 60 years, with a range of about 23 to 90. Patients were allowed to have had prior anti-PD-1, anti-PD-L1 or anti-CTLA-4 therapy, and 40% of the dose-escalation patients had been treated with checkpoint inhibitors. Partial responses occurred in three dose-escalation patients: two with cutaneous melanoma and one with hepatocellular carcinoma. Peripheral TCRbeta sequencing was intended to test whether TCR sequence diversity was altered and clonal T-cell expansion was caused by ivuxolimab. The monotherapy dose-escalation portion (N of about 52 patients) of the phase I ivuxolimab trial is reported in the paper.

The germline V gene gives CDR1 as MDHEN and CDR2 as SYDVKM. CDR3 length: 16 amino acids, cysteine to phenylalanine. Left in the record is the CDR3 DNA by itself, 48 bases read in frame from the first base. Between the V and J ends, shortened by 4 bases and 3 bases respectively, the junction contains 19 bases. The full study reports these points: The antigen specificity of the clonally expanded peripheral T cells was not determined. At doses of 0.1 to 3.0 mg/kg, clonal expansion of both CD4+ and CD8+ T cells in blood was seen between baseline and week 6. On average, CD8+ T cells showed more expanded clones than CD4+ T cells after ivuxolimab. Low levels of normalized T-cell clonal expansion were also shown by some nonresponding patients. In the 0.1-3.0 mg/kg groups, partial responders had among the lowest normalized peripheral clonal expansion, particularly in CD8+ T cells.

For sequencing of the TCRbeta CDR3 region, genomic DNA was extracted from the sorted cells. TCRbeta CDR3 regions were sequenced using the immunoSEQ Assay. TCRdb obtained this table from immuneACCESS and retained in-frame rearrangements with V and J assigned. These tables miss some clones; where compared with another copy, unresolved V genes account for less than half of the shortfall, and the remainder is unexplained. The sample table contains some 60,000 clones; only one count was recorded for under 95% of them. Around 15% of the sample is taken by the ten largest. The trial excluded patients who had a history of autoimmune disease or who were on systemic immunosuppression. Peripheral blood for TCR sequencing was collected from all dose cohorts at baseline, on cycle 4 day 1, and on cycle 7 day 1. Samples came from an open-label, multicenter, first-in-human phase I dose-escalation trial of ivuxolimab. The trial enrolled adults with locally advanced or metastatic head and neck squamous cell, hepatocellular, melanoma or renal cell carcinoma. Before TCR sequencing, CD4+ T cells and CD8+ T cells were sorted from peripheral blood as separate populations.

The V and J genes are TRBV28 and TRBJ2-7, and perhaps TRBD2 as D gene, on 5 matching bases. This TCR was sampled from an adult with an advanced solid tumor such as melanoma, head and neck, liver or kidney cancer. The sequencing used CD4+ or CD8+ T cells sorted from blood, collected in a trial of the OX40 agonist ivuxolimab. The DNA sequence follows: TGTGCCAGCAGTTCGCCGAGGGCCCGTACTCTCTACGAGCAGTACTTC. Its amino acids are CASSSPRARTLYEQYF. This CDR3, with the reference TRBV28 and TRBJ2-7 proteins standing in past its ends, gives the full variable domain DVKVTQSSRYLVKRTGEKVFLECVQDMDHENMFWYRQDPGLGLRLIYFSYDVKMKEKGDIPEGYSVSREKKERFSLILESASTNQTSMYLCASSSPRARTLYEQYFGPGTRLTVT.